This T cell receptor beta chain was sequenced during a study of cytomegalovirus exposure and HLA in healthy donors. As for the study in general: The roughly 100 million unique TCR beta sequences, from roughly 170 million T cells, were found by an earlier analysis. Study-level findings and limits: Later analysis showed most CMV-associated TCR beta chains appearing HLA-restricted. TCR beta chains numbering under 200 were designated cytomegalovirus-associated. Sequencing had likely introduced a cluster of highly shared sequence variants as an artifact.

Researchers ran the PCR with 60 Vbeta and 13 Jbeta primers. This table comes from immunoSEQ multiplex PCR, and its TCRdb copy is limited to in-frame clones, with some not included. The table lists 100,000 to 150,000 clones, 55% to 80% of them singletons. This clone was detected a few times. What it binds is unknown. Germline V CDR1 and CDR2: SGHTA, FQGNSA. CDR3 length: 16 amino acids. With 4 bases removed from V and 1 base from J, the gap between germline ends came to 16 bases. The source of this sequence is a woman aged 40-49 years in good health and CMV-seronegative. V is TRBV7-2 and J is TRBJ2-5; TRBD1 might be the D (5 bases). Sample: PBMCs. The CDR3 sequence: CASSSYQGISQETQYF. The CDR3 region has the DNA TGTGCCAGCAGCTCCTACCAGGGAATCTCCCAAGAGACCCAGTACTTC.